This T cell receptor beta chain originates from a study of blood T cell repertoires in COVID-19. Study at large: Acute and convalescent COVID-19 specimens originated in the United States, Italy and Spain. From T cells, B-cell-depleted T cells, or PBMCs came the material, which was cDNA or gDNA.

TCRdb keeps only in-frame clones here, not all; method: immunoSEQ multiplex PCR. The sample carries under 250,000 clones, roughly three quarters recorded once. CDR3 size: 14 residues. The V gene's germline CDR1 is MNHEY and CDR2 SVGAGI. V was cut by 4 bases and J by 4 bases, with 11 bases left in between. The sequence was collected from a woman aged 35 to 49 with COVID-19, enrolled during active disease. The sequenced sample was peripheral blood. This chain links TRBV6-5 with TRBJ1-3; weak D call: TRBD1 (5 bases). The CDR3 nucleotides are TGTGCCAGCAGTTCCAGGGTTGGGGGAAACACCATATATTTT. This sequence encodes CASSSRVGGNTIYF.